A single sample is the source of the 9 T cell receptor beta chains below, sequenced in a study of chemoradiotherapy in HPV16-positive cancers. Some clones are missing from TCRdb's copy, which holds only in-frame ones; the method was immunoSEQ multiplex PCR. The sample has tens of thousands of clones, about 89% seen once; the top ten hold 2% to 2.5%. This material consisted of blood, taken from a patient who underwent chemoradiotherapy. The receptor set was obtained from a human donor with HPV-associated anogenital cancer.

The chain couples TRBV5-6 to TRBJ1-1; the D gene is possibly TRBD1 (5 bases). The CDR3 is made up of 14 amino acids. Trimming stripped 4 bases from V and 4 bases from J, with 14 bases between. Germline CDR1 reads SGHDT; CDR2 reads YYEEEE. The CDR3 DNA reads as TGTGCCAGCAGCCCAGGGAGATGGGGCACTGAAGCTTTCTTT. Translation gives CASSPGRWGTEAFF.

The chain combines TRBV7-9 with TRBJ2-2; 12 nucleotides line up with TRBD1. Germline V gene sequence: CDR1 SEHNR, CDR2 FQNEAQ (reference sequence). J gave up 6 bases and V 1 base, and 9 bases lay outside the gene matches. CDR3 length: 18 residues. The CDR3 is CASSLVVGTGGAAGELFF. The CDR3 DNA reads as TGTGCCAGCAGCTTAGTAGTCGGGACAGGGGGCGCAGCCGGGGAGCTGTTTTTT.

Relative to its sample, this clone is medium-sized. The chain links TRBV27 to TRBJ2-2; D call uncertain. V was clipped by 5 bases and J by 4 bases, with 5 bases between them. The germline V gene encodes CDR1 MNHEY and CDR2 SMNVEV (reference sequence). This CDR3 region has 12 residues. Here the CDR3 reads CASSTGTGELFF. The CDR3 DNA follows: TGTGCCAGCAGTACGGGCACCGGGGAGCTGTTTTTT.

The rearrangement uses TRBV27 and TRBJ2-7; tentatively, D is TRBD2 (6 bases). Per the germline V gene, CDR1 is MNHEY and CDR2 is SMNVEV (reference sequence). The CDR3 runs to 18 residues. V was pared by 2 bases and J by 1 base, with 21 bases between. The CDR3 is CASSLKPHGGMGSYEQYF. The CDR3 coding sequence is TGTGCCAGCAGTTTAAAGCCCCACGGCGGGATGGGATCCTACGAGCAGTACTTC.

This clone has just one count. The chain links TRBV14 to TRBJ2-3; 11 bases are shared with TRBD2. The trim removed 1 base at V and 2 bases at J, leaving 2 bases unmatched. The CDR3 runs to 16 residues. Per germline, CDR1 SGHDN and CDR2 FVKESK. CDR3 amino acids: CASSQVAGGITDTQYF. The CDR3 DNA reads TGTGCCAGCAGCCAAGTAGCGGGGGGGATCACAGATACGCAGTATTTT.

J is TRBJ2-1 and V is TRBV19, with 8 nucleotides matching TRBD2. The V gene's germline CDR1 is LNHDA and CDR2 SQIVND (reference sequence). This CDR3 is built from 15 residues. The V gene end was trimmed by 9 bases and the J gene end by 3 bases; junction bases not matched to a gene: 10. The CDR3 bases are TGTGCCAGCAATAGTTTAGCGGGGATCTACAATGAGCAGTTCTTC. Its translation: CASNSLAGIYNEQFF. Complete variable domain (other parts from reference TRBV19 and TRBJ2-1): DGGITQSPKYLFRKEGQNVTLSCEQNLNHDAMYWYRQDPGQGLRLIYYSQIVNDFQKGDIAEGYSVSREKKESFPLTVTSAQKNPTAFYLCASNSLAGIYNEQFFGPGTRLTVL.

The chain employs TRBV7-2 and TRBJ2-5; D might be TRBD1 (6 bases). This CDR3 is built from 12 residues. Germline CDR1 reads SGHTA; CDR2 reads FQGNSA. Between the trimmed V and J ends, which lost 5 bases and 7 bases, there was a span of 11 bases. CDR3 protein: CASSQQGGTQYF. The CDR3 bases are TGTGCCAGCAGCCAACAGGGCGGGACCCAGTACTTC.

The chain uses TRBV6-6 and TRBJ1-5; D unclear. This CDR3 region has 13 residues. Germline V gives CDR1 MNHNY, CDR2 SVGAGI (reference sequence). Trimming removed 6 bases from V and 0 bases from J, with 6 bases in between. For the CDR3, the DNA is TGTGCCAGCAGAGTAGATAGCAATCAGCCCCAGCATTTT. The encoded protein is CASRVDSNQPQHF.

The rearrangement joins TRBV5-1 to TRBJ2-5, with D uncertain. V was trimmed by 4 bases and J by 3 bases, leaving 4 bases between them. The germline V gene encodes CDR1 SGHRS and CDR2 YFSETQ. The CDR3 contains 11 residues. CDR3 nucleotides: TGCGCCAGCAGCGTCAAAGAGACCCAGTACTTC. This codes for CASSVKETQYF.